This T cell receptor beta chain was captured in a study of vaccination and CD4 T cells after COVID-19. On the study more broadly: Collection of post-COVID samples occurred a median about 100 days after diagnosis, spanning a range of 35 to 161. Blood was drawn a median around 70 days post second dose, range 14 to 241.

Stated treatment: roughly 10-day PBMC culture with coronavirus spike peptide pools or control peptides (ViraFEST assay). Upon completion of about nine days of culture, CD4+ T cells were isolated via negative selection. Trimming stripped 7 bases from V and 3 bases from J, with 4 bases between. CDR3 length: 11 residues. Per the germline V gene, CDR1 is SNHLY and CDR2 is FYNNEI. Of note for this clonotype: Its specificity is not known.

At the Johns Hopkins FTIC core, DNA taken from cultured CD4+ T cells was sequenced by way of the Oncomine TCR Beta short-read assay. Using the QIAamp micro DNA kit, genomic DNA was extracted from the CD4+ T cells that had been cultured. TCRdb reanalysed the PCR reads using MiXCR and keeps one entry per CDR3 protein. The table has 20,000 to 25,000 distinct CDR3 sequences, under 55% seen once; the top ten hold 4.6%. V usage is TRBV2 and J usage is TRBJ2-4; no reliable D call. This TCR came from a human donor who had recovered from COVID-19. Sequenced material: CD4+ T cells from blood, cultured in vitro. CDR3 residues: CASNSKNIQYF. The CDR3 bases are TGTGCCAGCAACAGCAAAAACATTCAGTACTTC.